This T cell receptor (beta chain) is drawn from a study of OX40 agonist ivuxolimab in advanced cancers. As regards this clone: What it recognizes is unknown.

Blood sampling was done at baseline, cycle 4 day 1, and cycle 7 day 1. TCRdb keeps only in-frame clones here, not all; method: immunoSEQ multiplex PCR. The data hold roughly 80,000 clones, with about 88% observed a single time. Per the germline V gene, CDR1 is LNHDA and CDR2 is SQIVND (reference sequence). V lost 3 bases and J lost 1; bases outside the gene matches: 6. The CDR3 runs to 15 residues. Findings and caveats of the study: The study found among the lowest clonal expansion in partial responders at 0.1-3.0 mg/kg.

The sample in question was CD4+ or CD8+ T cells sorted from blood, obtained in a trial of the OX40 agonist ivuxolimab. This sequence joins TRBV19 and TRBJ2-7; TRBD1 matches 7 bases. This clonotype was obtained from an adult with an advanced solid tumor such as melanoma, head and neck, liver or kidney cancer. The CDR3, as DNA: TGTGCCAGTAGTATCCAACCGGGACAGTCCTACGAGCAGTACTTC. It encodes CASSIQPGQSYEQYF.